Given below is one TCR beta chain in context. The antigen is not known. Profiled with immunoSEQ multiplex PCR; TCRdb holds only in-frame clones, not every one. The data show tens of thousands of clones, approximately 87% seen once. This entry comes from a study of cytotoxic CD8 clonotypes in ibrutinib-treated CLL. Regarding the study as a whole: There were differences in sampling times between sustained-remission and progressing patients.

CDR3 length: 15 residues. CDR1 and CDR2 (germline): SQVTM, ANQGSEA. The V gene lost 4 bases and the J gene lost 0 bases, with 15 bases spanning the gap. This specimen was PBMCs, taken after 24 months of ibrutinib treatment. The chain links TRBV29-1 to TRBJ1-1, with a weak D call TRBD1 (5 bases). This sequence originates from a human donor with chronic lymphocytic leukemia. In DNA, the CDR3 is TGCAGCGTTGTATTTGCTGACAGCTTGAACACTGAAGCTTTCTTT. This translates into CSVVFADSLNTEAFF.